The table lists the clone carrying this T cell receptor (beta chain) with many counts. Its antigen remains unidentified. The sample is drawn from a study of T cells in Graves' hyperthyroidism and ophthalmopathy. Criteria for exclusion of patients were uncontrolled infection, other autoimmune disease, pregnancy or lactation. Findings and limits, study-wide: Most expanded thyroid clonotypes above 0.001 also appeared in blood.

Trimming took off 5 bases at V and 6 bases at J, with 19 bases between the two ends. The CDR3 length is 16 residues. Germline-derived CDR1 and CDR2 are SGHAT and FQNNGV. Amplification yielded TCR beta CDR3 regions, with RNA transcripts as the source. A set of HTBI primers served as the primers for a first-round RT-PCR of the TCR CDR3. Via MiXCR, TCRdb re-called the multiplex PCR reads, giving one row per CDR3 protein. The sample includes around 250,000 distinct CDR3 sequences, 24% of them seen just once. The V gene is TRBV11-2, the J gene TRBJ2-2; D possibly uses TRBD1 or TRBD2 (6 bases each). The sequence came from a middle-aged woman with Graves' ophthalmopathy. The sequencing sample was made of blood. The CDR3 nucleotides read TGTGCCAGCAGCCCGAATAGTCAGGGGACTTCCGGGGAGCTGTTTTTT. It yields the protein CASSPNSQGTSGELFF.